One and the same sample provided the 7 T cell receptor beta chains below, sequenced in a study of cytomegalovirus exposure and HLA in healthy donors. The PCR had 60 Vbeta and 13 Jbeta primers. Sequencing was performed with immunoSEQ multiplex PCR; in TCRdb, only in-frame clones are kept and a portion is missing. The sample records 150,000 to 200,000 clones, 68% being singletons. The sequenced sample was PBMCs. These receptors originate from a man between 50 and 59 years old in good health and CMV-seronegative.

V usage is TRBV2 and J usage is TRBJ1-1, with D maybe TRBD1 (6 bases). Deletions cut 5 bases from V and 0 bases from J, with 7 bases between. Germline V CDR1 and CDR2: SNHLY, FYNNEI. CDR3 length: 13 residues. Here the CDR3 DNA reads TGTGCCAGCAGTCGGGACATGAACACTGAAGCTTTCTTT. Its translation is CASSRDMNTEAFF. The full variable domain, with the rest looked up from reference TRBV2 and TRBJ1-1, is EPEVTQTPSHQVTQMGQEVILRCVPISNHLYFYWYRQILGQKVEFLVSFYNNEISEKSEIFDDQFSVERPDGSNFTLKIRSTKLEDSAMYFCASSRDMNTEAFFGQGTRLTVV.

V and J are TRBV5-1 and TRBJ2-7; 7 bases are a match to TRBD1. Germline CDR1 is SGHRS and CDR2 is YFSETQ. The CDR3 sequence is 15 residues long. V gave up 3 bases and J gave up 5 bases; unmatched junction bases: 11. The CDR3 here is CASSSQKGAANEQYF. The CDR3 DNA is TGCGCCAGCAGCTCCCAAAAGGGGGCGGCCAACGAGCAGTACTTC.

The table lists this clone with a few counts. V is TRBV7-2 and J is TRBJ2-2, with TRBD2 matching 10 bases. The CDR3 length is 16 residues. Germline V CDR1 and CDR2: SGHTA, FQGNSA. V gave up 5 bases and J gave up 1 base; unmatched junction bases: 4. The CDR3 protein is CASSRSGGLNTGELFF. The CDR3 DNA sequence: TGTGCCAGCAGCCGTAGCGGGGGGCTGAACACCGGGGAGCTGTTTTTT.

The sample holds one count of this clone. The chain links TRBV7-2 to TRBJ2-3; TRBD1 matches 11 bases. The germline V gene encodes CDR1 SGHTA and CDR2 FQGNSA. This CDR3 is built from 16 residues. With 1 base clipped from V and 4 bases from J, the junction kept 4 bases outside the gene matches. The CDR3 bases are TGTGCCAGCAGCTTAGGGACAGGGGGCGGCGCAGATACGCAGTATTTT. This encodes CASSLGTGGGADTQYF.

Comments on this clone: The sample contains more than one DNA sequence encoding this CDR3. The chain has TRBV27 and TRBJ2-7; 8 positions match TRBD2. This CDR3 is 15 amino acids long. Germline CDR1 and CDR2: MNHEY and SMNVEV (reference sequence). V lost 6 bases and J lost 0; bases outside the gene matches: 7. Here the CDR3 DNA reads TGTGCCAGCAGCCTGCGGAGCGGGGGCTCCTACGAGCAGTACTTC. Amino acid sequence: CASSLRSGGSYEQYF.

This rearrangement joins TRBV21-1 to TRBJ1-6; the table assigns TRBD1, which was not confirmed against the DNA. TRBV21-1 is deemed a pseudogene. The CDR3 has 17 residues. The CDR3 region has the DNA TGTGCCAGCACCCTAAGGCAGGGGGTCCCCTATAATTCACCCCTCCACTTT. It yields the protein CASTLRQGVPYNSPLHF.

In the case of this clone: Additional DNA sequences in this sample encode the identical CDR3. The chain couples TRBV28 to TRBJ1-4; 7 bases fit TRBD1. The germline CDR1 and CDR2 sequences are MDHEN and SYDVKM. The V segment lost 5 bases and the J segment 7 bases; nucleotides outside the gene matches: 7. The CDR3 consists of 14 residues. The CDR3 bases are TGTGCCAGCAGTCTCCGGGACAGAGGTGAAAAACTGTTTTTT. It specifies CASSLRDRGEKLFF.